These 6 T cell receptor beta chains were all obtained from the same sample, sequenced in a study of cytomegalovirus exposure and HLA in healthy donors. PCR amplification relied on 60 Vbeta primers (plus 13 Jbeta primers). Profiling relied on immunoSEQ multiplex PCR, and the TCRdb table lists in-frame clones only, not all of them. This table has over 130,000 clones, about 79% appearing once. Sequenced input: PBMCs. The receptors originated from a male donor in good health and CMV-seronegative.

This clone showed up just once. V usage is TRBV4-1 and J usage is TRBJ2-7, with D possibly being TRBD1 (5 bases). The V end lost 0 bases, the J end lost 1 base, and 7 bases lay between the germline ends. Germline V gene sequence: CDR1 MGHRA, CDR2 YSYEKL. This CDR3 has 14 residues. As DNA, the CDR3 is TGCGCCAGCAGCCAAGAAGGGGTGTCCTACGAGCAGTACTTC. As protein: CASSQEGVSYEQYF.

The rearrangement uses TRBV9 and TRBJ1-4; TRBD1 might be the D (5 bases). CDR3 length: 14 amino acids. The germline V gene has CDR1 SGDLS and CDR2 YYNGEE. Deletions cut 1 base from V and 8 bases from J, with 12 bases between. The CDR3: CASSVTSGNEKLFF. CDR3 nucleotide sequence: TGTGCCAGCAGCGTAACGTCAGGGAACGAAAAACTGTTTTTT. Using reference TRBV9 and TRBJ1-4 for the parts outside the CDR3, the full variable domain is DSGVTQTPKHLITATGQRVTLRCSPRSGDLSVYWYQQSLDQGLQFLIQYYNGEERAKGNILERFSAQQFPDLHSELNLSSLELGDSALYFCASSVTSGNEKLFFGSGTQLSVL.

This sequence joins TRBV27 and TRBJ1-2, with a tentative D call TRBD1 (5 bases). The V end was cut by 5 bases, the J end by 7 bases, with 17 bases between. The CDR3 totals 14 residues. Germline V lookup: CDR1 MNHEY, CDR2 SMNVEV (reference sequence). The CDR3 DNA follows: TGTGCCAGCAGTCCCGTCTGGGGGGATAGTGGCTACACCTTC. Protein sequence: CASSPVWGDSGYTF.

The chain carries TRBV19 and TRBJ2-7; D remains unclear. V was shortened by 3 bases and J by 3 bases, with 9 bases between the two germline ends. This CDR3 spans 13 amino acids. In germline, CDR1 is LNHDA, CDR2 SQIVND (reference sequence). The CDR3 region is CASSIDLHYEQYF. As DNA, the CDR3 is TGTGCCAGTAGTATTGACTTACACTACGAGCAGTACTTC. The full variable domain, completed using reference TRBV19 and TRBJ2-7, is DGGITQSPKYLFRKEGQNVTLSCEQNLNHDAMYWYRQDPGQGLRLIYYSQIVNDFQKGDIAEGYSVSREKKESFPLTVTSAQKNPTAFYLCASSIDLHYEQYFGPGTRLTVT.

The chain combines TRBV29-1 with TRBJ1-4, with TRBD1 matching over 7 bases. The ends lost 7 bases at V and 4 bases at J; junction bases unmatched: 6. Per the germline V gene, CDR1 is SQVTM and CDR2 is ANQGSEA. This CDR3 region has 13 residues. DNA for the CDR3: TGCAGCGCCGGGACAGTCGTTAATGAAAAACTGTTTTTT. Its translation: CSAGTVVNEKLFF.

The chain uses TRBV6-5 and TRBJ1-2; 7 nucleotides line up with TRBD1. The CDR3 sequence is 11 residues long. V lost 10 bases, J lost 8 bases, and 7 bases stayed unmatched. Germline-derived CDR1 and CDR2 are MNHEY and SVGAGI. The CDR3 DNA sequence: TGTGCCACCTCGACAGGGTCCGGCTACACCTTC. It codes for CATSTGSGYTF.